The 18 T cell receptor beta chains listed next were all sequenced from one sample in a study of blood T cell repertoires in COVID-19. Sequencing used immunoSEQ multiplex PCR; TCRdb keeps in-frame clones, though not all of them. The data show tens of thousands of clones, more than 75% seen once. The sequenced sample was peripheral blood. The receptors stem from a woman aged 80 or older with acute or convalescent COVID-19.

The chain recombines TRBV6-5 with TRBJ2-1; the D is unclear. In germline, CDR1 is MNHEY, CDR2 SVGAGI. This CDR3 region has 12 residues. The germline V and J ends were trimmed by 7 bases and 0 bases, with 4 bases remaining between them. This chain's CDR3 is CASTLSYNEQFF. In nucleotides, the CDR3 is TGTGCCAGCACCCTCTCCTACAATGAGCAGTTCTTC.

This clone came up once. This chain connects TRBV6-6 to TRBJ2-1, with 8 bases fitting TRBD2. This CDR3 is 15 amino acids long. V shed 0 bases, J shed 7 bases, and the junction held 5 bases outside the gene matches. The germline V gene has CDR1 MNHNY and CDR2 SVGAGI (reference sequence). The CDR3 spells CASSYSAGGGNEQFF. The CDR3 coding sequence is TGTGCCAGCAGTTACTCTGCGGGGGGAGGTAATGAGCAGTTCTTC.

The V gene is TRBV5-4, the J gene TRBJ2-3; 11 positions match TRBD1. Trimming at V came to 4 bases and at J to 3 bases, leaving 10 bases not matched to a gene. The CDR3 contains 17 residues. CDR1 is SGHNT, CDR2 YYREEE, per germline (reference sequence). The CDR3 spells CASSTRTGGGVTDTQYF. DNA of the CDR3: TGTGCCAGCAGCACCAGGACAGGGGGCGGGGTGACAGATACGCAGTATTTT.

This chain uses TRBV9 with TRBJ1-2; TRBD1 might be the D (6 bases). V was cut by 3 bases and J by 3 bases, with 15 bases left in between. The germline gives CDR1 SGDLS, CDR2 YYNGEE. This CDR3 is built from 15 residues. The DNA of the CDR3 is TGTGCCAGCAGCGATCCTTTCACAGGGTACTATGGCTACACCTTC. Its translation is CASSDPFTGYYGYTF.

The J gene is TRBJ1-5, the V gene TRBV27, with a weak D call TRBD1 (6 bases). CDR3 length: 15 residues. V was trimmed by 6 bases and J by 0 bases, leaving 12 bases between them. Germline CDR1 and CDR2: MNHEY and SMNVEV (reference sequence). Written as DNA, the CDR3 is TGTGCCAGCAGAGGGACACAATATAGCAATCAGCCCCAGCATTTT. Translated, it gives CASRGTQYSNQPQHF.

This chain joins TRBV27 and TRBJ1-2; 8 nucleotides align to TRBD1. CDR1 and CDR2 from the germline V gene are MNHEY and SMNVEV (reference sequence). With 3 bases clipped from V and 5 bases from J, the junction kept 8 bases outside the gene matches. This CDR3 comprises 15 residues. The DNA of the CDR3 is TGTGCCAGCAGTTTGACAGGGGCGAACTTGTATGGCTACACCTTC. Translating gives CASSLTGANLYGYTF.

The rearrangement joins TRBV2 to TRBJ1-2, with D perhaps TRBD1 (6 bases). Trimming shortened V by 7 bases and J by 2 bases, and 17 bases separated the two germline ends. Germline CDR1 SNHLY, CDR2 FYNNEI. The CDR3 is 15 residues long. The CDR3 is CASTLQGPRNYGYTF. The CDR3 DNA follows: TGTGCCAGCACCCTACAGGGCCCTAGGAACTATGGCTACACCTTC.

The chain employs TRBV7-9 and TRBJ1-2; no definite D call. The germline gives CDR1 SEHNR, CDR2 FQNEAQ (reference sequence). This CDR3 region has 13 residues. Trimming removed 1 base from V and 1 base from J, with 4 bases in between. CDR3 in DNA: TGTGCCAGCAGCTTAGACAGTAACTATGGCTACACCTTC. Protein sequence: CASSLDSNYGYTF.

The V gene is TRBV27, the J gene TRBJ2-5; 8 bases line up with TRBD2. The CDR3 is made up of 11 amino acids. Germline CDR1 reads MNHEY; CDR2 reads SMNVEV (reference sequence). J gave up 5 bases and V 7 bases, and 0 bases lay outside the gene matches. The CDR3 protein is CASTGGETQYF. DNA of the CDR3: TGTGCCAGCACGGGAGGGGAGACCCAGTACTTC.

This clone was observed a single time. The V and J genes are TRBV21-1 and TRBJ2-7; the table's D call, TRBD2, was not checked against the DNA. TRBV21-1 is a listed pseudogene. This CDR3 comprises 22 residues. The CDR3 sequence: CASSIQVKGGVDRPGLGYEQYF. CDR3 bases: TGTGCCAGCAGCATCCAGGTCAAAGGGGGGGTAGACAGGCCGGGTTTGGGCTACGAGCAGTACTTC.

This clone was seen a single time. The chain has TRBV3-1 (or the pseudogene TRBV3-2) and TRBJ2-7, with TRBD2 matching over 7 bases. The CDR3 has 12 amino acids. The germline gives CDR1 LGHDT, CDR2 YNNKEL (reference sequence). J lost 1 base, V lost 8 bases, and 2 bases had no gene match. CDR3 sequence: CASRGLSYEQYF. In DNA, the CDR3 is TGTGCCAGCCGGGGACTATCCTACGAGCAGTACTTC.

The chain couples TRBV14 to TRBJ1-5, with 9 bases identical to TRBD1. The trim removed 1 base at V and 2 bases at J, leaving 3 bases unmatched. Germline CDR1 and CDR2: SGHDN and FVKESK. The CDR3 has 16 amino acids. For the CDR3, the DNA is TGTGCCAGCAGCCAAGGTGGGACAGGGCGCAATCAGCCCCAGCATTTT. Translation gives CASSQGGTGRNQPQHF.

V gene TRBV28 combines with J gene TRBJ1-4, with TRBD1 identical over 8 bases. Germline V CDR1 and CDR2: MDHEN, SYDVKM. The ends lost 4 bases at V and 0 bases at J; junction bases unmatched: 13. The CDR3 is 19 amino acids. Written as DNA, the CDR3 is TGTGCCAGCAGTTCTGCAGGGGGCGTTCGTATTTCAACTAATGAAAAACTGTTTTTT. Protein sequence: CASSSAGGVRISTNEKLFF.

This clone was observed a single time. The identical CDR3 is also encoded by other nucleotide sequences in the sample. V and J are TRBV18 and TRBJ1-3, with unresolved D. Trimming took 6 bases from V and 1 from J, leaving 7 bases between them. The CDR3 loop spans 13 amino acids. Germline V gene data show CDR1 as KGHSH and CDR2 as LQKENI. The CDR3 DNA follows: TGTGCCAGCTCCCCGGGGTCTGGAAACACCATATATTTT. Protein product: CASSPGSGNTIYF.

The sample holds one count of this clone. This chain uses TRBV19 with TRBJ1-2; 7 positions match TRBD1. With 3 bases clipped from V and 5 bases from J, the junction kept 6 bases outside the gene matches. Germline CDR1 LNHDA, CDR2 SQIVND (reference sequence). The CDR3 is made up of 14 amino acids. The CDR3 bases are TGTGCCAGTAGTATTCGTACAGGGGAGTATGGCTACACCTTC. This sequence encodes CASSIRTGEYGYTF.

The CDR3 DNA follows: TGTGCCAGCAGCTTCCGGCAGGGCGGCAATCAGCCCCAGCATTTT. This gives the protein CASSFRQGGNQPQHF. The rearrangement joins TRBV5-8 to TRBJ1-5, with D possibly being TRBD1 (5 bases). This CDR3 has 15 residues. CDR1 is SGHTS and CDR2 is YDEGEE in the germline V gene. V was cut by 2 bases and J by 2 bases, with 11 bases left in between.

The V gene is TRBV21-1, the J gene TRBJ2-5; the table assigns TRBD2, which was not confirmed against the DNA. TRBV21-1 is a pseudogene segment. This CDR3 has 22 residues. CDR3: CASSKDKIANPSRREVRETQYF. The DNA of the CDR3 is TGTGCCAGCAGCAAAGATAAAATCGCAAACCCGTCCCGGCGGGAGGTGCGAGAGACCCAGTACTTC.

This rearrangement joins TRBV25-1 to TRBJ2-7, with D possibly being TRBD1 (5 bases). Trimming stripped 3 bases from V and 6 bases from J, with 18 bases between. Germline assignment: CDR1 MGHDK and CDR2 SYGVNS. The CDR3 is made up of 15 amino acids. This chain's CDR3 is CASSDPAGYLSEQYF. CDR3 nucleotides: TGTGCCAGCAGTGACCCGGCAGGGTACCTTTCCGAGCAGTACTTC.